A single sample gave rise to the 20 T cell receptor beta chains below, sequenced in a study of blood T cell repertoires in COVID-19. Libraries were prepared by immunoSEQ multiplex PCR; TCRdb keeps only in-frame clonotypes and omits some of them. The table records fewer than 200,000 clones, 70% to 85% of them present only once. Specimen: PBMCs or T cells enriched from blood (not recorded which). These receptors were taken from a woman between 65 and 79 years old in a cohort exposed to, infected with or recovered from COVID-19 (not recorded which).

This rearrangement joins TRBV27 to TRBJ1-6; D might be TRBD1 (6 bases). The V gene's germline CDR1 is MNHEY and CDR2 SMNVEV (reference sequence). The CDR3 has 16 residues. Trimming left V 9 bases short and J 8 bases short, with 23 bases between. The CDR3 nucleotides are TGTGCCAGTAACAGGGACGGGGGGTCGGCCTATTCACCCCTCCACTTT. The encoded protein is CASNRDGGSAYSPLHF.

A word on this clone: One end of the junction varies from germline; a read error may be responsible. This rearrangement joins TRBV2 to TRBJ1-6, with D hard to call. Germline CDR1 reads SNHLY; CDR2 reads FYNNEI. This CDR3 has 12 residues. The CDR3 spells CASLDGNSPFHF. The CDR3 coding sequence is TGTGCCAGCCTGGACGGGAATTCACCCTTCCACTTT.

This sequence joins TRBV7-3 and TRBJ2-7; 9 nucleotides match TRBD1. CDR1 is SGHTA, CDR2 FQGTGA, per germline. Trimming at V came to 5 bases and at J to 5 bases, leaving 4 bases not matched to a gene. CDR3 size: 13 residues. The DNA for the CDR3 is TGTGCCAGCAGCAGCGGACAGGGGAACGAGCAGTACTTC. Protein product: CASSSGQGNEQYF.

V is TRBV6-4 and J is TRBJ1-4; 7 bases fit TRBD1. Germline lookup yields CDR1 MRHNA and CDR2 SNTAGT. CDR3 length: 14 residues. V lost 4 bases to trimming and J lost 8 bases; unmatched junction nucleotides: 7. CDR3 DNA sequence: TGTGCCAGCAGTGCTACTTCAGGGGGGGAAAAACTGTTTTTT. Translation gives CASSATSGGEKLFF.

The sample holds one count of this clone. The J gene is TRBJ1-5, the V gene TRBV28; D may be TRBD1 (5 bases). Germline values: CDR1 MDHEN, CDR2 SYDVKM. The CDR3 is made up of 10 amino acids. V lost 7 bases, J lost 14 bases, and 12 bases lay in between. The CDR3 spells CASKGSREHF. DNA of the CDR3: TGTGCCAGCAAGGGGTCACGGGAGCATTTT.

The gene calls are TRBV7-6 and TRBJ2-1; the D is unclear. Trimming pared 3 bases from V and 1 base from J, leaving 10 bases between. The CDR3 sequence is 15 residues long. Germline V gene sequence: CDR1 SGHVS, CDR2 FNYEAQ. Here the CDR3 DNA reads TGTGCCAGCAGCTTGTACGCCGGGTCCTACAATGAGCAGTTCTTC. It specifies CASSLYAGSYNEQFF.

The chain recombines TRBV6-5 with TRBJ2-3; TRBD2 agrees at 8 bases. Germline assignment: CDR1 MNHEY and CDR2 SVGAGI. J gave up 3 bases and V 6 bases, and 8 bases lay outside the gene matches. The CDR3 totals 15 residues. As DNA, the CDR3 is TGTGCCAGCAGGGCAAGCGGGAGCGGGACAGATACGCAGTATTTT. This translates into CASRASGSGTDTQYF.

The chain is built from TRBV5-1 and TRBJ1-2, with 10 bases matching TRBD1. Germline trimming cut 0 bases from V and 7 bases from J; bases unmatched to any gene: 3. CDR1 SGHRS and CDR2 YFSETQ come from the germline V gene. CDR3 size: 14 residues. This chain's CDR3 is CASSLGGQGTGYTF. CDR3 nucleotides: TGCGCCAGCAGCTTGGGGGGACAGGGGACTGGCTACACCTTC.

This clone came up a few times. The chain is built from TRBV24-1 and TRBJ2-1; possible D gene TRBD1, 6 bases. CDR1 and CDR2 (germline): KGHDR, SFDVKD. V lost 4 bases and J 9 bases, leaving 15 bases between the germline ends. The CDR3 sequence is 14 residues long. This CDR3 is CATSDQNRDTEQFF. In nucleotides, the CDR3 is TGTGCCACCAGTGACCAGAACCGGGACACTGAGCAGTTCTTC.

The rearrangement links TRBV19 to TRBJ2-6; no definite D call. From germline, CDR1 is LNHDA and CDR2 SQIVND (reference sequence). V dropped 3 bases and J dropped 5 bases, with 20 bases sitting between them. This CDR3 has 18 residues. DNA for the CDR3: TGTGCCAGTAGTATCGCTCAGACAAATCACAATCGGGCCAACGTCCTGACTTTC. As protein: CASSIAQTNHNRANVLTF.

The chain links TRBV28 to TRBJ1-6; 7 bases match TRBD1. Losses at the gene ends were 8 bases for V and 11 bases for J; bases not matched to a gene: 12. The CDR3 runs to 14 residues. CDR1 MDHEN and CDR2 SYDVKM come from the germline V gene. This CDR3 is CASGSTGDRAPLHF. The CDR3, as DNA: TGTGCCAGCGGATCAACAGGGGACCGGGCACCCCTCCACTTT.

The chain links TRBV3-1 (or the pseudogene TRBV3-2) to TRBJ1-5, with D maybe TRBD1 (5 bases). This CDR3 is built from 15 residues. Trimming stripped 1 base from V and 2 bases from J, with 9 bases between. CDR1 is LGHDT, CDR2 YNNKEL, per germline (reference sequence). CDR3 in amino acids: CASSQGGIGNQPQHF. The CDR3 DNA is TGTGCCAGCAGCCAAGGGGGCATCGGCAATCAGCCCCAGCATTTT.

The chain links TRBV27 to TRBJ1-2, with D tentatively TRBD1 (5 bases). In germline, CDR1 is MNHEY, CDR2 SMNVEV (reference sequence). V lost 4 bases to trimming and J lost 5 bases, with 8 bases between them. This CDR3 contains 12 residues. The CDR3 loop reads CASSSAGYGYTF. CDR3 nucleotide sequence: TGTGCCAGCAGTTCGGCAGGGTATGGCTACACCTTC.

The chain combines TRBV7-9 with TRBJ1-2, with D possibly TRBD1 on 5 matching bases. This CDR3 has 14 residues. Germline V lookup: CDR1 SEHNR, CDR2 FQNEAQ (reference sequence). The germline V and J ends were trimmed by 5 bases and 2 bases, with 12 bases remaining between them. The CDR3 bases are TGTGCCAGCAGCCCGCCGGACATCAACTATGGCTACACCTTC. Its protein is CASSPPDINYGYTF. Using reference TRBV7-9 and TRBJ1-2 for the parts outside the CDR3, the full variable domain is DTGVSQNPRHKITKRGQNVTFRCDPISEHNRLYWYRQTLGQGPEFLTYFQNEAQLEKSRLLSDRFSAERPKGSFSTLEIQRTEQGDSAMYLCASSPPDINYGYTFGSGTRLTVV.

The chain employs TRBV24-1 and TRBJ2-1; perhaps TRBD2 as D (6 bases). Trimming took 10 bases from V and 7 from J, leaving 22 bases between them. This CDR3 spans 15 amino acids. Per the germline V gene, CDR1 is KGHDR and CDR2 is SFDVKD. This CDR3 is CATQASGRSKNEQFF. DNA of the CDR3: TGTGCCACACAAGCGTCCGGGAGATCTAAGAATGAGCAGTTCTTC.

With regard to this clone: The junction and the germline gene differ at one end; a read error may be behind it. The chain joins TRBV27 to TRBJ2-5; D not resolved. The CDR3 has 14 amino acids. Germline CDR1 reads MNHEY; CDR2 reads SMNVEV (reference sequence). DNA of the CDR3: TGTGCCAACAGTCCGCTAGGCCTCGTCGAGACCCAGTACTTC. Translated: CANSPLGLVETQYF.

This clone was counted ten times or more. The chain couples TRBV6-4 to TRBJ1-1, with 7 positions matching TRBD1. The J segment lost 5 bases and the V segment lost 3 bases, leaving 9 bases of the junction unmatched. Germline loops: CDR1 MRHNA, CDR2 SNTAGT. The CDR3 runs 15 residues. DNA for the CDR3: TGTGCCAGCAGTGAGACAGGGAGTTCGGGTACTGAAGCTTTCTTT. It yields the protein CASSETGSSGTEAFF.

This clone appeared a single time. This sequence joins TRBV5-1 and TRBJ1-2; D is perhaps TRBD1 (5 bases). Germline loops: CDR1 SGHRS, CDR2 YFSETQ. This CDR3 has 13 residues. V lost 1 base, J lost 6 bases, and 10 bases lay in between. This chain's CDR3 is CASSLFQGNGYTF. For the CDR3, the DNA is TGCGCCAGCAGCTTGTTCCAGGGCAATGGCTACACCTTC. The variable domain in full, with the rest retrieved from reference TRBV5-1 and TRBJ1-2, is KAGVTQTPRYLIKTRGQQVTLSCSPISGHRSVSWYQQTPGQGLQFLFEYFSETQRNKGNFPGRFSGRQFSNSRSEMNVSTLELGDSALYLCASSLFQGNGYTFGSGTRLTVV.

The chain uses TRBV7-3 and TRBJ2-1; 14 nucleotides agree with TRBD2. CDR1 and CDR2 (germline): SGHTA, FQGTGA. J lost 9 bases, V lost 5 bases, and 9 bases had no gene match. The length of the CDR3 is 16 residues. CDR3 region: CASSPQTSGRASEQFF. CDR3 sequence (DNA): TGTGCCAGCAGCCCGCAGACTAGCGGGAGGGCCTCTGAGCAGTTCTTC.

The chain carries TRBV11-1 and TRBJ1-6; 7 nucleotides match TRBD1. The CDR3 extends over 13 amino acids. Trimming cost V 5 bases and J 9 bases; bases outside gene matches: 4. CDR1 and CDR2 (germline): SGHAT, FQDESV (reference sequence). For the CDR3, the DNA is TGTGCCAGCAGCCCGGACAGGTTTTCACCCCTCCACTTT. This encodes CASSPDRFSPLHF. The full variable domain, completed using reference TRBV11-1 and TRBJ1-6, is EAEVAQSPRYKITEKSQAVAFWCDPISGHATLYWYRQILGQGPELLVQFQDESVVDDSQLPKDRFSAERLKGVDSTLKIQPAELGDSAMYLCASSPDRFSPLHFGNGTRLTVT.